The 16 T cell receptor beta chains in this list originate from one sample, sequenced in a study of blood T cell repertoires in COVID-19. Some clones are missing from TCRdb's copy, which holds only in-frame ones; the method was immunoSEQ multiplex PCR. The sample contains 200,000 to 250,000 clones, about 86% of which appear only once. The sequencing input was PBMCs or T cells enriched from blood (not recorded which). The receptors stem from a woman aged 45-65 years with acute COVID-19.

V is TRBV6-4 and J is TRBJ2-5; 7 bases align to TRBD1. Germline V lookup: CDR1 MRHNA, CDR2 SNTAGT. Trimming at V came to 6 bases and at J to 2 bases, leaving 15 bases not matched to a gene. The CDR3 covers 17 residues. The CDR3 DNA reads as TGTGCCAGCAGCCCCCCGGGACAGCTTATTTATCAAGAGACCCAGTACTTC. The encoded protein is CASSPPGQLIYQETQYF.

V and J are TRBV28 and TRBJ2-3; maybe TRBD1 (6 bases). This CDR3 has 13 amino acids. Germline CDR1 is MDHEN and CDR2 is SYDVKM. Between the trimmed V and J ends, which lost 9 bases and 6 bases, there was a span of 16 bases. The CDR3 reads CASRGTGKDTQYF. The CDR3 nucleotides are TGTGCCAGTAGAGGAACAGGGAAGGATACGCAGTATTTT. The variable domain in full, with the rest retrieved from reference TRBV28 and TRBJ2-3, is DVKVTQSSRYLVKRTGEKVFLECVQDMDHENMFWYRQDPGLGLRLIYFSYDVKMKEKGDIPEGYSVSREKKERFSLILESASTNQTSMYLCASRGTGKDTQYFGPGTRLTVL.

The chain couples TRBV3-1 (or the pseudogene TRBV3-2) to TRBJ2-3; 12 bases line up with TRBD2. V lost 3 bases and J lost 4; bases outside the gene matches: 11. This CDR3 has 18 residues. Germline CDR1 LGHDT, CDR2 YNNKEL (reference sequence). The CDR3 region is CASSHDWASGRGADTQYF. The DNA for the CDR3 is TGTGCCAGCAGCCACGATTGGGCTAGCGGGAGGGGGGCAGATACGCAGTATTTT.

The chain is built from TRBV7-8 and TRBJ2-2; TRBD2 might be the D (5 bases). Germline V gene sequence: CDR1 SGHVS, CDR2 FQNEAQ. V was trimmed by 8 bases and J by 2 bases, leaving 15 bases between them. The CDR3 is 15 amino acids. This CDR3 reads CASFEPGRNTGELFF. CDR3 nucleotides: TGTGCCAGCTTCGAACCGGGAAGAAACACCGGGGAGCTGTTTTTT.

The chain carries TRBV5-1 and TRBJ2-3; 8 nucleotides match TRBD1. CDR3 size: 15 residues. The V and J ends lost 4 bases and 0 bases, in that order; junction bases with no gene match: 4. Germline CDR1 and CDR2: SGHRS and YFSETQ. The chain's CDR3 is CASSKGQGSTDTQYF. The CDR3 region has the DNA TGCGCCAGCAGCAAAGGACAGGGTAGCACAGATACGCAGTATTTT.

This rearrangement joins TRBV27 to TRBJ2-2; 7 bases align to TRBD1. V trimming: 7 bases; J trimming: 2 bases; junction bases outside the gene matches: 7. The CDR3 runs to 15 residues. Germline CDR1 is MNHEY and CDR2 is SMNVEV (reference sequence). CDR3 nucleotides: TGTGCCAGCAATACCCGGGACAGCAACACCGGGGAGCTGTTTTTT. Its translation is CASNTRDSNTGELFF.

This rearrangement joins TRBV11-2 to TRBJ1-4, with D hard to call. The CDR3 contains 13 residues. The V gene lost 6 bases and the J gene lost 4 bases, with 9 bases spanning the gap. CDR1 is SGHAT, CDR2 FQNNGV, per germline. CDR3 DNA sequence: TGTGCCAGCAGTAACCGACTTAATGAAAAACTGTTTTTT. Its translation: CASSNRLNEKLFF.

This rearrangement joins TRBV5-6 to TRBJ1-4, with 7 positions matching TRBD1. The CDR3 is 15 amino acids. The germline gives CDR1 SGHDT, CDR2 YYEEEE. J gave up 4 bases and V 2 bases, and 5 bases lay outside the gene matches. The CDR3 region is CASSFDRAINEKLFF. In DNA form, the CDR3 reads TGTGCCAGCAGCTTCGACAGGGCCATTAATGAAAAACTGTTTTTT.

The rearrangement links TRBV28 to TRBJ2-7; the D gene is possibly TRBD2 (5 bases). The CDR3 extends over 11 amino acids. V was clipped by 2 bases and J by 11 bases, with 10 bases between them. Germline V lookup: CDR1 MDHEN, CDR2 SYDVKM. The CDR3 protein is CASSLGVREYF. The CDR3 nucleotides read TGTGCCAGCAGTTTAGGGGTGCGGGAGTACTTC.

The chain joins TRBV3-1 (or the pseudogene TRBV3-2) to TRBJ2-3; TRBD2 aligns across 7 bases. This CDR3 is 16 amino acids long. From germline, CDR1 is LGHDT and CDR2 YNNKEL (reference sequence). Trimming at V came to 4 bases and at J to 5 bases, leaving 12 bases not matched to a gene. CDR3 DNA: TGTGCCAGCAGCCTCGTCCTGCTGGCGGGAGAAGATACGCAGTATTTT. This sequence encodes CASSLVLLAGEDTQYF.

Only one count was recorded for this clone. The chain recombines TRBV25-1 with TRBJ2-5, with D tentatively TRBD1 (5 bases). CDR3 length: 13 residues. V lost 5 bases, J lost 4 bases, and 11 bases lay in between. CDR1 and CDR2 (germline): MGHDK, SYGVNS. The CDR3 DNA follows: TGTGCCAGCAGTCTCCCAGGGTTAGAGACCCAGTACTTC. This gives the protein CASSLPGLETQYF.

This chain connects TRBV6-5 to TRBJ2-3; 10 nucleotides line up with TRBD2. Germline values: CDR1 MNHEY, CDR2 SVGAGI. The CDR3 length is 15 residues. The trim removed 6 bases at V and 2 bases at J, leaving 5 bases unmatched. This CDR3 reads CASREGLANTDTQYF. Here the CDR3 DNA reads TGTGCCAGCAGGGAGGGACTAGCGAACACAGATACGCAGTATTTT.

The rearrangement joins TRBV28 to TRBJ1-5; 7 bases line up with TRBD1. This CDR3 has 14 amino acids. From germline, CDR1 is MDHEN and CDR2 SYDVKM. V shed 5 bases, J shed 6 bases, and the junction held 7 bases outside the gene matches. For the CDR3, the DNA is TGTGCCAGCAGTGAACACAGGGGAGCTCAGCCCCAGCATTTT. It is translated as CASSEHRGAQPQHF.

The rearrangement links TRBV7-2 to TRBJ1-5; the match to TRBD1 covers 7 bases. Germline-derived CDR1 and CDR2 are SGHTA and FQGNSA. J gave up 4 bases and V 4 bases, and 16 bases lay outside the gene matches. The CDR3 has 18 amino acids. As DNA, the CDR3 is TGTGCCAGCAGCTCCCAGACAGGGTTGGGCTCCGGAAATCAGCCCCAGCATTTT. Translated: CASSSQTGLGSGNQPQHF. The full variable domain, rest sourced from reference TRBV7-2 and TRBJ1-5, is GAGVSQSPSNKVTEKGKDVELRCDPISGHTALYWYRQSLGQGLEFLIYFQGNSAPDKSGLPSDRFSAERTGGSVSTLTIQRTQQEDSAVYLCASSSQTGLGSGNQPQHFGDGTRLSIL.

This clone has ten or more counts. The V and J genes are TRBV5-6 and TRBJ2-7, with TRBD1 matching 9 bases. The CDR3 loop spans 17 amino acids. The junction had 13 bases not matched to a gene; V was cut back by 4 bases and J by 2 bases. Germline loops: CDR1 SGHDT, CDR2 YYEEEE. DNA for the CDR3: TGTGCCAGCAGCCGAAATTTCCCCGGGACAGGGACCTACGAGCAGTACTTC. Its translation: CASSRNFPGTGTYEQYF.

The chain links TRBV7-9 to TRBJ1-4; 7 bases agree with TRBD1. Germline V lookup: CDR1 SEHNR, CDR2 FQNEAQ (reference sequence). The ends lost 3 bases at V and 0 bases at J; junction bases unmatched: 4. The CDR3 sequence is 16 residues long. CDR3 DNA: TGTGCCAGCAGCTTGGGACAGTCATCAACTAATGAAAAACTGTTTTTT. This sequence encodes CASSLGQSSTNEKLFF.